Only a few counts were recorded for the clone carrying this T cell receptor (beta chain). The data stem from a study of identical twins. The CDR3 extends over 13 amino acids. CDR1 is DFQATT, CDR2 SNEGSKA, per germline (reference sequence). With 3 bases removed from V and 3 bases from J, the gap between germline ends came to 9 bases. A universal primer site was incorporated via template switching, and the cDNA contained unique molecular identifiers. TCRdb reprocessed the 5' RACE reads with MiXCR, giving one entry per CDR3 protein. The sample lists some 1,700,000 distinct CDR3 sequences, about 30% occurring once.

The source of this sequence is a newborn girl in good health. Sequencing used cord blood. This chain uses TRBV20-1 with TRBJ1-5; D uncertain. CDR3 sequence: CSASRSFNQPQHF. CDR3 in DNA: TGCAGTGCTAGTAGGTCATTCAATCAGCCCCAGCATTTT.